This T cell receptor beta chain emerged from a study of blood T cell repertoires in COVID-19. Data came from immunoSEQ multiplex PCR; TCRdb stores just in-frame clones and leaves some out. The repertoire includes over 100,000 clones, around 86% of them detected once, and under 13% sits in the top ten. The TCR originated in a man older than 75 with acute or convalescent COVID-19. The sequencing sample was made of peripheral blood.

DNA for the CDR3: TGTGCCAGCAGTGTTGCTGCCGGGACAGGGGGTAGGATAGATGGCTACACCTTC. This sequence encodes CASSVAAGTGGRIDGYTF. The chain has TRBV6-1 and TRBJ1-2; 11 bases are shared with TRBD1. The CDR3 runs 18 residues. V gave up 4 bases and J gave up 6 bases; unmatched junction bases: 16. CDR1 MNHNS and CDR2 SASEGT come from the germline V gene.